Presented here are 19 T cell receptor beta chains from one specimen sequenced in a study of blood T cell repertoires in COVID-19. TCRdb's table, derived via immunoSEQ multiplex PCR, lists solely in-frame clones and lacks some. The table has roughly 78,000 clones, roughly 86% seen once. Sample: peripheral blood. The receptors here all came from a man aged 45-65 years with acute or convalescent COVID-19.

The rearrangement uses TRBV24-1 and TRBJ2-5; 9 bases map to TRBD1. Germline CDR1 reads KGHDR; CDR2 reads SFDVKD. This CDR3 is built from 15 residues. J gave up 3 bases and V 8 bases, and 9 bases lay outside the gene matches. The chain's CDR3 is CATNQPRDREETQYF. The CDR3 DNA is TGTGCCACCAACCAACCCCGGGACAGGGAAGAGACCCAGTACTTC.

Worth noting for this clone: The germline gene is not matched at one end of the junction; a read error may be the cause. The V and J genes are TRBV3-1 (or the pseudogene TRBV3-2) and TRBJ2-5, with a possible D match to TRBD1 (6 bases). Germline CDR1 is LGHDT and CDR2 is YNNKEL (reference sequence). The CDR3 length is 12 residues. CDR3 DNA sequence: TGTGCCAGCAGCCCCAGGGGAGAGGCCCAGTACTTC. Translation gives CASSPRGEAQYF.

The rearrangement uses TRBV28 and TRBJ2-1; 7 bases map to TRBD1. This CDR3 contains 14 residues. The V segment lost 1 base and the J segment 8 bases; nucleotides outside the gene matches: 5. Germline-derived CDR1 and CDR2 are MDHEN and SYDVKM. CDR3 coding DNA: TGTGCCAGCAGTTTATTCGACAGGGACGATGAGCAGTTCTTC. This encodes CASSLFDRDDEQFF.

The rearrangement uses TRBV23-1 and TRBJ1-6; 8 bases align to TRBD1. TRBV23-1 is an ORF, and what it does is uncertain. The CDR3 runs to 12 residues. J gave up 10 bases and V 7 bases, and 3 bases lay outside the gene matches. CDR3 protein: CASKDRASPLHF. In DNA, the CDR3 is TGCGCCAGCAAGGACAGGGCGTCACCCCTCCACTTT.

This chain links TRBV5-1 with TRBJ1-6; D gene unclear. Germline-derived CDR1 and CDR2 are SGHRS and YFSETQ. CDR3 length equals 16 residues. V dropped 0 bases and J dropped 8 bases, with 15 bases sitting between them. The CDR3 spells CASSLGREGGHSPLHF. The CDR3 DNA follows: TGCGCCAGCAGCTTGGGGCGAGAGGGCGGTCATTCACCCCTCCACTTT.

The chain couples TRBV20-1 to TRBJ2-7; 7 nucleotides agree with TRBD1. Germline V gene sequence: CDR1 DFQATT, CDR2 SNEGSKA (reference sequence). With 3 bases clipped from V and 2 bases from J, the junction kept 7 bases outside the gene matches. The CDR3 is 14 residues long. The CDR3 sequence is CSASDYRGPYEQYF. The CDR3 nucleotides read TGCAGTGCTAGTGATTACAGGGGTCCCTACGAGCAGTACTTC.

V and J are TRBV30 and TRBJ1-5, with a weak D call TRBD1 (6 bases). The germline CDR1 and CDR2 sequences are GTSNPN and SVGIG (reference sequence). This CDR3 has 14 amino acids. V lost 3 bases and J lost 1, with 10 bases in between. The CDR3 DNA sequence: TGTGCCTGGAGGACCCAGGGGAGCAATCAGCCCCAGCATTTT. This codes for CAWRTQGSNQPQHF.

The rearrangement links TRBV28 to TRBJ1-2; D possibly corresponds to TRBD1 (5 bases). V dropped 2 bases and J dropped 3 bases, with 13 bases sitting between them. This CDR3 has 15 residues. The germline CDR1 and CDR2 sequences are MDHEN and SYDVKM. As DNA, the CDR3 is TGTGCCAGCAGTTTAGGATTGGAACAGGACTATGGCTACACCTTC. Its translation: CASSLGLEQDYGYTF.

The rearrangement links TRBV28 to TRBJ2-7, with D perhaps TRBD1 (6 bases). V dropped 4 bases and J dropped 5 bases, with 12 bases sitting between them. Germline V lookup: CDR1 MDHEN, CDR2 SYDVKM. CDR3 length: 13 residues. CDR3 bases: TGTGCCAGCAGTTCCCCGGACAGCCACGAGCAGTACTTC. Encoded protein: CASSSPDSHEQYF.

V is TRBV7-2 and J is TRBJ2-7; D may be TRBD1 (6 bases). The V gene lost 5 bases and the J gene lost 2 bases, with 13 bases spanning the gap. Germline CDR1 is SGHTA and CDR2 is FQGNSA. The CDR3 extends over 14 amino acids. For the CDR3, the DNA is TGTGCCAGCAGCGCGACGGACAGCCCCTACGAGCAGTACTTC. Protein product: CASSATDSPYEQYF.

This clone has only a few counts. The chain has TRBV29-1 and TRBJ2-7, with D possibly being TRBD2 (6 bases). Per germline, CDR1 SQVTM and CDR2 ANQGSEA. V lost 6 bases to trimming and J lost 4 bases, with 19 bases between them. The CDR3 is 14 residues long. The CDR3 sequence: CSVYSPTSSYEQYF. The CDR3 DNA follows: TGCAGCGTCTATAGCCCGACTAGTTCGTACGAGCAGTACTTC.

This CDR3 is CASSYQGDMSDTQYF. The CDR3 nucleotides read TGTGCCAGCAGTTACCAGGGTGACATGTCAGATACGCAGTATTTT. The rearrangement uses TRBV6-5 and TRBJ2-3; D is perhaps TRBD1 (5 bases). Germline V lookup: CDR1 MNHEY, CDR2 SVGAGI. The V end lost 2 bases, the J end lost 4 bases, and 13 bases lay between the germline ends. The CDR3 sequence is 15 residues long.

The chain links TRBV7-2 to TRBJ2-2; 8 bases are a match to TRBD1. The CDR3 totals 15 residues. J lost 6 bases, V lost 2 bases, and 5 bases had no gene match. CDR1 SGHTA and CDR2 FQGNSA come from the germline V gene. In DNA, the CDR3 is TGTGCCAGCAGCTTATCTACAGGGGGGTCCGGGGAGCTGTTTTTT. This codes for CASSLSTGGSGELFF.

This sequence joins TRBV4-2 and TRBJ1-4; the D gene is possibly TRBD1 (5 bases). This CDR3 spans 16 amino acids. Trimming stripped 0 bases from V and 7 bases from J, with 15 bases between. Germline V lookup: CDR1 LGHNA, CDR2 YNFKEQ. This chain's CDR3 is CASSQEESQGREKLFF. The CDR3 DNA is TGTGCCAGCAGCCAAGAGGAAAGCCAGGGTCGTGAAAAACTGTTTTTT.

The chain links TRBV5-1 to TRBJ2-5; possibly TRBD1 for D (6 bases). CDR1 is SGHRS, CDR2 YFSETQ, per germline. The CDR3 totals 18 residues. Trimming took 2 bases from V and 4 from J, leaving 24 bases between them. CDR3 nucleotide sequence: TGCGCCAGCAGCTTACAACCCCCGGTGGGACACCAGGGAGAGACCCAGTACTTC. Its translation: CASSLQPPVGHQGETQYF.

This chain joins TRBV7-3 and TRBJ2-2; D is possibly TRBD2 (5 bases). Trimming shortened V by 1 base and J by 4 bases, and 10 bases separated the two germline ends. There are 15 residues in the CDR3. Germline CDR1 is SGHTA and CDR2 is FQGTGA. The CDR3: CASSLIRAGTGELFF. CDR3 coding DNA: TGTGCCAGCAGCTTAATTAGGGCGGGCACCGGGGAGCTGTTTTTT.

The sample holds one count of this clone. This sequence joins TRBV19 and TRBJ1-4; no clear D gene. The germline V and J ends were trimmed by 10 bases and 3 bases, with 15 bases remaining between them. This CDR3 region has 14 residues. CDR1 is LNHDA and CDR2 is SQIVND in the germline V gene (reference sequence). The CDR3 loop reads CATTPGSSNEKLFF. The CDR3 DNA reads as TGTGCCACGACCCCCGGGTCATCTAATGAAAAACTGTTTTTT.

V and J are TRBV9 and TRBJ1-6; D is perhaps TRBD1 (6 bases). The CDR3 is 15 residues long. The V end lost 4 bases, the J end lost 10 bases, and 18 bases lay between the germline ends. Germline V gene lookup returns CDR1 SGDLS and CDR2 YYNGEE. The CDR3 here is CASSLLTGSGSPLHF. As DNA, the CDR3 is TGTGCCAGCAGCTTATTAACAGGGTCGGGCTCACCCCTCCACTTT.

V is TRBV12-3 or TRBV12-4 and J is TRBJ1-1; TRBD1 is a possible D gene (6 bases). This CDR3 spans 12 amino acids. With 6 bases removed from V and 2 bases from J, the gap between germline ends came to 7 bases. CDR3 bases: TGTGCCAGCAGACAGGGAAACACTGAAGCTTTCTTT. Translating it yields CASRQGNTEAFF.